This T cell receptor beta chain was captured in a study of blood T cell repertoires in COVID-19. By sample fraction, this clone is medium-sized. Generated by immunoSEQ multiplex PCR, the TCRdb table keeps only in-frame clones and is missing some. The table records 50,000 or so clones, about nine tenths of them present only once. The ends lost 6 bases at V and 8 bases at J; junction bases unmatched: 11. CDR1 is KGHSH, CDR2 LQKENI, per germline. The CDR3 extends over 15 amino acids. This TCR came from a human donor in a cohort sampled during active COVID-19. This chain joins TRBV18 and TRBJ2-1, with 9 nucleotides matching TRBD2. Sequencing input: peripheral blood. CDR3 in DNA: TGTGCCAGCTCCCCAGGACTAGCGCCGACGGATGAGCAGTTCTTC. It translates to CASSPGLAPTDEQFF. The full variable domain, with the rest looked up from reference TRBV18 and TRBJ2-1, is NAGVMQNPRHLVRRRGQEARLRCSPMKGHSHVYWYRQLPEEGLKFMVYLQKENIIDESGMPKERFSAEFPKEGPSILRIQQVVRGDSAAYFCASSPGLAPTDEQFFGPGTRLTVL.